Included here is one T cell receptor (beta chain) sequence, with context. Its antigen is not known. This sample is part of a study of beta chain features in type 1 diabetes. Broader study findings: VDJ junctions in type 1 diabetes patients carried more deletions and fewer insertions. In all four CD4+ subsets, TCRB CDR3 length was significantly, moderately reduced in type 1 diabetes.

Reverse transcribing all isolated RNA meant expressed TCRB transcripts were sequenced. TCRdb keeps only in-frame clones here, not all; method: immunoSEQ multiplex PCR. The sample carries 200,000 to 300,000 clones, 11% recorded once. V lost 0 bases to trimming and J lost 2 bases, with 10 bases between them. This CDR3 comprises 15 residues. Germline loops: CDR1 MNHNY, CDR2 SVGAGI (reference sequence). The clonotype was recovered from a man aged 25 to 45 with type 1 diabetes. This rearrangement joins TRBV6-6 to TRBJ1-1; unclear D gene. Sequencing was performed on naive CD4+ T cells from blood. This CDR3 reads CASSYSWHRNTEAFF. The CDR3 DNA sequence: TGTGCCAGCAGTTACTCTTGGCACCGTAACACTGAAGCTTTCTTT.